This entry lists 13 T cell receptor beta chains sequenced from one sample in a study of control samples from healthy donors and cancer patients. Assay: immunoSEQ multiplex PCR; the TCRdb copy retains only in-frame clones and omits some. The sample includes some 120,000 clones, roughly nine tenths of them seen just once. Specimen: blood. These receptors all come from a woman aged 18-29 years in good health.

This rearrangement joins TRBV27 to TRBJ1-1; 8 bases fit TRBD1. The CDR3 loop spans 16 amino acids. The J segment lost 0 bases and the V segment lost 4 bases, leaving 7 bases of the junction unmatched. Germline CDR1 MNHEY, CDR2 SMNVEV (reference sequence). CDR3 DNA sequence: TGTGCCAGCAGTTCCCAGGGGGCTGTATTGAACACTGAAGCTTTCTTT. The encoded protein is CASSSQGAVLNTEAFF.

The chain combines TRBV24-1 with TRBJ1-4, with D unclear. The CDR3 is 15 amino acids. Germline V gives CDR1 KGHDR, CDR2 SFDVKD. V was shortened by 4 bases and J by 6 bases, with 14 bases between the two germline ends. The CDR3, as DNA: TGTGCCACCAGTGACCTGGAGGTGGGAGATGAAAAACTGTTTTTT. Its protein is CATSDLEVGDEKLFF.

The chain combines TRBV9 with TRBJ1-2, with a possible D match to TRBD1 (5 bases). The CDR3 contains 13 residues. Trimming cost V 1 base and J 1 base, with 5 bases left between them. Germline V gives CDR1 SGDLS, CDR2 YYNGEE. The CDR3 sequence: CASSVRGNYGYTF. The CDR3 nucleotides read TGTGCCAGCAGCGTAAGGGGTAACTATGGCTACACCTTC. Full variable domain (remainder filled in from reference TRBV9 and TRBJ1-2): DSGVTQTPKHLITATGQRVTLRCSPRSGDLSVYWYQQSLDQGLQFLIQYYNGEERAKGNILERFSAQQFPDLHSELNLSSLELGDSALYFCASSVRGNYGYTFGSGTRLTVV.

The rearrangement joins TRBV7-9 to TRBJ1-1; tentative D call: TRBD1 (6 bases). The CDR3 is 13 amino acids. The V gene lost 4 bases and the J gene lost 7 bases, with 13 bases spanning the gap. The germline CDR1 and CDR2 sequences are SEHNR and FQNEAQ (reference sequence). The CDR3, as DNA: TGTGCCAGCAGCTCAGGGGTTAAAAGTGAAGCTTTCTTT. Translated: CASSSGVKSEAFF.

V usage is TRBV18 and J usage is TRBJ2-7, with D maybe TRBD1 (5 bases). Looked up from germline, CDR1 is KGHSH and CDR2 is LQKENI. This CDR3 has 15 amino acids. V lost 5 bases, J lost 0 bases, and 14 bases lay in between. The CDR3 bases are TGTGCCAGCTCAGCAACACAGGTGAGCTCCTACGAGCAGTACTTC. This sequence encodes CASSATQVSSYEQYF.

V gene TRBV6-5 combines with J gene TRBJ1-5; TRBD1 aligns across 7 bases. CDR3 length: 15 residues. Trimming at V came to 4 bases and at J to 2 bases, leaving 5 bases not matched to a gene. Looked up from germline, CDR1 is MNHEY and CDR2 is SVGAGI. The CDR3 nucleotides read TGTGCCAGCAGTTCCTCCCAGGGGGGCAATCAGCCCCAGCATTTT. Amino acid sequence: CASSSSQGGNQPQHF.

The V and J genes are TRBV11-2 and TRBJ2-2; 12 nucleotides match TRBD2. The J segment lost 7 bases and the V segment lost 5 bases, leaving 8 bases of the junction unmatched. The germline gives CDR1 SGHAT, CDR2 FQNNGV. The CDR3 covers 16 residues. This CDR3 reads CASSTRLAGAVGELFF. The CDR3 DNA follows: TGTGCCAGCAGCACCCGACTAGCGGGAGCGGTCGGGGAGCTGTTTTTT.

The chain recombines TRBV6-1 with TRBJ1-1; TRBD1 matches 11 bases. Germline V lookup: CDR1 MNHNS, CDR2 SASEGT. The CDR3 runs to 15 residues. V gave up 2 bases and J gave up 5 bases; unmatched junction bases: 4. CDR3 sequence: CASSERTGGATEAFF. The CDR3 bases are TGTGCCAGCAGTGAACGGACAGGGGGCGCGACTGAAGCTTTCTTT.

This clone was picked up one time. The chain couples TRBV7-9 to TRBJ2-7; D may be TRBD1 (6 bases). This CDR3 spans 13 amino acids. From germline, CDR1 is SEHNR and CDR2 FQNEAQ (reference sequence). V was shortened by 2 bases and J by 7 bases, with 12 bases between the two germline ends. This CDR3 is CASSLTQGGEQYF. The CDR3 DNA reads TGTGCCAGCAGCTTAACACAGGGTGGGGAGCAGTACTTC. Full variable domain (outside the CDR3, taken from reference TRBV7-9 and TRBJ2-7): DTGVSQNPRHKITKRGQNVTFRCDPISEHNRLYWYRQTLGQGPEFLTYFQNEAQLEKSRLLSDRFSAERPKGSFSTLEIQRTEQGDSAMYLCASSLTQGGEQYFGPGTRLTVT.

This chain uses TRBV4-2 with TRBJ2-1; 10 positions agree with TRBD2. Germline loops: CDR1 LGHNA, CDR2 YNFKEQ. The CDR3 sequence is 17 residues long. J gave up 5 bases and V 2 bases, and 9 bases lay outside the gene matches. Here the CDR3 reads CASSQRRGLALNNEQFF. The CDR3 DNA reads as TGTGCCAGCAGCCAAAGGCGGGGACTAGCGCTTAACAATGAGCAGTTCTTC.

The chain uses TRBV6-6 and TRBJ1-1; TRBD1 agrees at 7 bases. The CDR3 spans 15 residues. V lost 0 bases, J lost 3 bases, and 4 bases stayed unmatched. Germline CDR1 and CDR2: MNHNY and SVGAGI (reference sequence). The CDR3 loop reads CASSYSTGYYTEAFF. The CDR3 DNA reads TGTGCCAGCAGTTACTCGACAGGGTATTACACTGAAGCTTTCTTT.

The rearrangement uses TRBV20-1 and TRBJ1-2; the D is unclear. The CDR3 has 10 amino acids. V was cut by 5 bases and J by 6 bases, with 7 bases left in between. CDR1 is DFQATT and CDR2 is SNEGSKA in the germline V gene (reference sequence). CDR3 in DNA: TGCAGTGCTCGAAACAATGGCTACACCTTC. Translating it yields CSARNNGYTF.

In regard to this clone: This specimen includes other DNA sequences encoding the same CDR3. This chain connects TRBV28 to TRBJ2-6, with D tentatively TRBD1 (5 bases). The CDR3 runs 13 residues. Trimming cost V 9 bases and J 1 base, with 7 bases left between them. Per the germline V gene, CDR1 is MDHEN and CDR2 is SYDVKM. The CDR3 coding sequence is TGTGCCAGTAGGGGATCTGGGGCCAACGTCCTGACTTTC. This gives the protein CASRGSGANVLTF.